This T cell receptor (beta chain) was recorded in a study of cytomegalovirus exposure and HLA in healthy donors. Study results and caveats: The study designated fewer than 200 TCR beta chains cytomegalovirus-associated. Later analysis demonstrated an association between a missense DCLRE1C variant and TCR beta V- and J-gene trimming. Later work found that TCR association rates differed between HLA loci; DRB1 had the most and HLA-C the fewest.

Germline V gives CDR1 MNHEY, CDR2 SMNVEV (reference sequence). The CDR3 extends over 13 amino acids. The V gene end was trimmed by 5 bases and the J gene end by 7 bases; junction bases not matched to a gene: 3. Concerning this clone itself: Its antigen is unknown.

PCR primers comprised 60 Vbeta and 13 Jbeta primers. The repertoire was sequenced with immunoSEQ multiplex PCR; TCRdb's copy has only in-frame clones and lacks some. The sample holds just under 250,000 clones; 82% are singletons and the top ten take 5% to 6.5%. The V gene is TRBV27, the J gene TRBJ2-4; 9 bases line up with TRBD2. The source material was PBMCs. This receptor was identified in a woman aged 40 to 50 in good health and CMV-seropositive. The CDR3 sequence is CASSPSGRNIQYF. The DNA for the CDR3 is TGTGCCAGCAGTCCGAGCGGGAGGAACATTCAGTACTTC.